These 13 T cell receptor beta chains share one sample of origin, sequenced in a study of blood T cell repertoires in COVID-19. Clones were read by immunoSEQ multiplex PCR, and TCRdb kept only the in-frame ones, dropping some. The repertoire holds 150,000 to 200,000 clones, with 86% as singletons. The specimen was peripheral blood. These TCRs come from a woman aged 25 to 45 with active or convalescent COVID-19.

This chain links TRBV28 with TRBJ2-2, with 12 bases fitting TRBD1. Germline-derived CDR1 and CDR2 are MDHEN and SYDVKM. This CDR3 is 16 amino acids long. The trim removed 1 base at V and 6 bases at J, leaving 3 bases unmatched. The CDR3 DNA sequence: TGTGCCAGCAGTTTATCGGGACAGGGGGCATCCGGGGAGCTGTTTTTT. Its protein is CASSLSGQGASGELFF.

The chain recombines TRBV27 with TRBJ2-1; 12 bases are shared with TRBD2. The CDR3 is 16 amino acids. Germline CDR1 MNHEY, CDR2 SMNVEV (reference sequence). The junction had 12 bases not matched to a gene; V was cut back by 6 bases and J by 9 bases. As DNA, the CDR3 is TGTGCCAGCAGCCCCGGACTAGCGGGATTCTTTGGTGAGCAGTTCTTC. Translation: CASSPGLAGFFGEQFF.

The J gene is TRBJ1-1, the V gene TRBV7-6; D perhaps matches TRBD1 (6 bases). The V and J ends lost 6 bases and 5 bases respectively, with 19 bases between them. There are 15 residues in the CDR3. The germline gives CDR1 SGHVS, CDR2 FNYEAQ. The CDR3: CASSLLAQGNTEAFF. The CDR3 nucleotides are TGTGCCAGCAGTTTGCTGGCACAGGGTAATACTGAAGCTTTCTTT. The complete variable domain, with remaining parts taken from reference TRBV7-6 and TRBJ1-1, reads GAGVSQSPRYKVTKRGQDVALRCDPISGHVSLYWYRQALGQGPEFLTYFNYEAQQDKSGLPNDRFSAERPEGSISTLTIQRTEQRDSAMYRCASSLLAQGNTEAFFGQGTRLTVV.

The V gene is TRBV19, the J gene TRBJ2-5; D might be TRBD2 (7 bases). This CDR3 has 16 amino acids. Trimming left V 3 bases short and J 5 bases short, with 19 bases between. From germline, CDR1 is LNHDA and CDR2 SQIVND (reference sequence). The CDR3 DNA follows: TGTGCCAGTAGTATTTACAGGGCCGAAGCGGGGGAGACCCAGTACTTC. Protein product: CASSIYRAEAGETQYF.

CDR3 protein: CASSGWGGFGGQPQHF. The CDR3 DNA reads TGTGCCAGCAGTGGTTGGGGAGGGTTTGGTGGTCAGCCCCAGCATTTT. The V and J genes are TRBV6-1 and TRBJ1-5; D remains ambiguous. Germline V gene data show CDR1 as MNHNS and CDR2 as SASEGT. Trimming pared 4 bases from V and 6 bases from J, leaving 19 bases between. This CDR3 has 16 amino acids.

J is TRBJ2-2 and V is TRBV19, with a weak D call TRBD2 (5 bases). Germline loops: CDR1 LNHDA, CDR2 SQIVND (reference sequence). V was clipped by 10 bases and J by 6 bases, with 9 bases between them. The CDR3 covers 11 residues. CDR3 residues: CATEGAGELFF. In DNA form, the CDR3 reads TGTGCCACCGAGGGTGCCGGGGAGCTGTTTTTT.

The CDR3 region is CASSFIQGNTGELFF. DNA of the CDR3: TGTGCCAGCAGCTTTATACAGGGGAACACCGGGGAGCTGTTTTTT. The chain recombines TRBV7-8 with TRBJ2-2; D is perhaps TRBD1 (6 bases). Trimming pared 3 bases from V and 1 base from J, leaving 9 bases between. The CDR3 is 15 amino acids. Germline CDR1 is SGHVS and CDR2 is FQNEAQ.

The chain employs TRBV20-1 and TRBJ1-1, with TRBD1 matching 7 bases. This CDR3 contains 11 residues. V lost 5 bases, J lost 6 bases, and 3 bases stayed unmatched. Germline CDR1 is DFQATT and CDR2 is SNEGSKA (reference sequence). The CDR3 reads CSAPDRSEAFF. The CDR3 DNA reads TGCAGTGCTCCGGACAGGTCTGAAGCTTTCTTT.

The rearrangement joins TRBV5-5 to TRBJ2-7, with D maybe TRBD1 (5 bases). The CDR3 is 15 residues long. The V gene's germline CDR1 is SGHKS and CDR2 YYEKEE (reference sequence). V lost 0 bases, J lost 5 bases, and 15 bases lay in between. CDR3 protein: CASSLDSPGSDEQYF. For the CDR3, the DNA is TGTGCCAGCAGCTTGGATAGCCCAGGGTCCGACGAGCAGTACTTC.

The CDR3 loop is CASSQETTSGHDEQFF. Written as DNA, the CDR3 is TGCGCCAGCAGCCAAGAAACGACTAGCGGCCATGATGAGCAGTTCTTC. The chain joins TRBV4-1 to TRBJ2-1, with TRBD2 matching 9 bases. Germline V gives CDR1 MGHRA, CDR2 YSYEKL. The CDR3 sequence is 16 residues long. Trimming removed 0 bases from V and 8 bases from J; junction bases left unmatched: 8.

The DNA of the CDR3 is TGTGCCAGTAGTTGGGACAGGGACGATGGCTACACCTTC. Protein product: CASSWDRDDGYTF. The V gene is TRBV19, the J gene TRBJ1-2; 9 bases are a match to TRBD1. V was pared by 5 bases and J by 6 bases, with 4 bases of the junction left unmatched. Germline values: CDR1 LNHDA, CDR2 SQIVND (reference sequence). This CDR3 region has 13 residues.

This clone showed up just a few times. This chain joins TRBV5-3 and TRBJ2-2; tentatively, D is TRBD1 (5 bases). TRBV5-3 is known as an ORF, though its function is uncertain. The V end was cut by 10 bases, the J end by 4 bases, with 5 bases between. The CDR3 has 10 residues. The CDR3 nucleotides read TGTGCCCAGGGCACCGGGGAGCTGTTTTTT. Translated: CAQGTGELFF.

The rearrangement links TRBV7-2 to TRBJ2-3; 7 nucleotides align to TRBD1. This CDR3 contains 13 residues. The trim removed 6 bases at V and 4 bases at J, leaving 4 bases unmatched. Germline values: CDR1 SGHTA, CDR2 FQGNSA. In nucleotides, the CDR3 is TGTGCCAGCAGTCCCGGACAGGCAGATACGCAGTATTTT. It is translated as CASSPGQADTQYF.